These 14 T cell receptor beta chains were sequenced from one sample in a study of blood T cell repertoires in COVID-19. Profiling relied on immunoSEQ multiplex PCR, and the TCRdb table lists in-frame clones only, not all of them. There are around 130,000 clones in the sample; 65% to 80% occur only once, and around a sixth lies in the top ten. Specimen: peripheral blood. The receptors here all came from a middle-aged man with acute or convalescent COVID-19.

The V and J genes are TRBV7-8 and TRBJ2-7; 9 bases fit TRBD1. V lost 0 bases, J lost 5 bases, and 5 bases stayed unmatched. CDR3 length equals 15 residues. CDR1 and CDR2 (germline): SGHVS, FQNEAQ. Here the CDR3 DNA reads TGTGCCAGCAGCTTAGCGCGGACAGGGGTTCACGAGCAGTACTTC. Translation: CASSLARTGVHEQYF.

This chain links TRBV29-1 with TRBJ2-3; D is unresolved. V lost 3 bases and J 0 bases, leaving 4 bases between the germline ends. From germline, CDR1 is SQVTM and CDR2 ANQGSEA. This CDR3 has 12 amino acids. Here the CDR3 reads CSVDSSTDTQYF. CDR3 bases: TGCAGCGTTGACAGTAGCACAGATACGCAGTATTTT.

This clone appeared a single time. The V call is TRBV9, the J call TRBJ2-3, with D uncertain. The germline V gene encodes CDR1 SGDLS and CDR2 YYNGEE. Trimming took off 2 bases at V and 0 bases at J, with 4 bases between the two ends. The CDR3 totals 13 residues. CDR3 bases: TGTGCCAGCAGCGTCCCTAGCACAGATACGCAGTATTTT. Its protein is CASSVPSTDTQYF.

This clone came up a few times. The J gene is TRBJ1-2, the V gene TRBV2; 8 nucleotides line up with TRBD1. This CDR3 contains 15 residues. After removal of 3 bases from V and 1 base from J, the junction contained 4 bases not matched to a gene. Germline lookup yields CDR1 SNHLY and CDR2 FYNNEI. The CDR3 loop is CASSDGTGYNYGYTF. The CDR3 DNA is TGTGCCAGCAGTGATGGGACAGGCTATAACTATGGCTACACCTTC.

This rearrangement joins TRBV6-6 to TRBJ2-4, with 9 bases fitting TRBD2. In germline, CDR1 is MNHNY, CDR2 SVGAGI (reference sequence). V shed 2 bases, J shed 5 bases, and the junction held 4 bases outside the gene matches. The CDR3 extends over 15 amino acids. This CDR3 reads CASSYKIAGENIQYF. The CDR3 coding sequence is TGTGCCAGCAGTTACAAAATAGCGGGGGAAAACATTCAGTACTTC.

This clone appeared a single time. V is TRBV7-8 and J is TRBJ2-5; 11 nucleotides align to TRBD2. V shed 5 bases and J 4 bases; nucleotides not matched to a gene: 6. Germline-derived CDR1 and CDR2 are SGHVS and FQNEAQ. This CDR3 has 15 residues. CDR3: CASSRSGGARETQYF. The CDR3 nucleotides read TGTGCCAGCAGCCGTAGCGGGGGGGCCCGAGAGACCCAGTACTTC.

The rearrangement joins TRBV3-1 (or the pseudogene TRBV3-2) to TRBJ2-2, with TRBD2 matching 10 bases. Germline CDR1 is LGHDT and CDR2 is YNNKEL (reference sequence). The CDR3 spans 15 residues. J was trimmed by 7 bases and V by 4 bases; bases with no gene match: 6. The CDR3 sequence: CASSRSGGAGGELFF. In nucleotides, the CDR3 is TGTGCCAGCAGCCGGAGCGGGGGGGCCGGCGGGGAGCTGTTTTTT.

The chain couples TRBV24-1 to TRBJ1-1; TRBD1 agrees at 7 bases. Unmatched junction bases numbered 4, after V lost 3 bases and J lost 1 base. This CDR3 comprises 15 residues. In germline, CDR1 is KGHDR, CDR2 SFDVKD. The CDR3 protein is CATSDQGGWNTEAFF. For the CDR3, the DNA is TGTGCCACCAGTGATCAGGGGGGCTGGAACACTGAAGCTTTCTTT.

The V call is TRBV2, the J call TRBJ2-3; TRBD1 agrees at 9 bases. V trimming: 8 bases; J trimming: 0 bases; junction bases outside the gene matches: 6. CDR1 and CDR2 (germline): SNHLY, FYNNEI. CDR3 size: 15 residues. The CDR3 sequence: CASERDRDSTDTQYF. The CDR3 nucleotides read TGTGCCAGCGAGAGGGACAGGGATAGCACAGATACGCAGTATTTT. The full variable domain, with the rest looked up from reference TRBV2 and TRBJ2-3, is EPEVTQTPSHQVTQMGQEVILRCVPISNHLYFYWYRQILGQKVEFLVSFYNNEISEKSEIFDDQFSVERPDGSNFTLKIRSTKLEDSAMYFCASERDRDSTDTQYFGPGTRLTVL.

The gene calls are TRBV24-1 and TRBJ1-5; D is possibly TRBD1 (5 bases). This CDR3 comprises 13 residues. In germline, CDR1 is KGHDR, CDR2 SFDVKD. Trimming took 11 bases from V and 3 from J, leaving 13 bases between them. This chain's CDR3 is CASQGTLNQPQHF. The CDR3 bases are TGTGCCAGCCAGGGAACCCTCAATCAGCCCCAGCATTTT.

The chain employs TRBV7-6 and TRBJ2-7; 9 bases are shared with TRBD2. V dropped 5 bases and J dropped 4; count of bases not matched to a gene: 6. The CDR3 is 14 residues long. Per the germline V gene, CDR1 is SGHVS and CDR2 is FNYEAQ. CDR3 DNA sequence: TGTGCCAGCAGCCAAGCGGGAGGCGGGTACGAGCAGTACTTC. Translating gives CASSQAGGGYEQYF.

The CDR3 nucleotides read TGTGCCACCAGCAGAGATGGGCAGGTAGGCACTGAAGCTTTCTTT. This codes for CATSRDGQVGTEAFF. The V call is TRBV15, the J call TRBJ1-1; D remains ambiguous. Trimming left V 0 bases short and J 4 bases short, with 12 bases between. The length of the CDR3 is 15 residues. The germline gives CDR1 LNHNV, CDR2 YYDKDF (reference sequence).

V and J are TRBV27 and TRBJ1-2; D may be TRBD1 (6 bases). CDR1 and CDR2 (germline): MNHEY, SMNVEV (reference sequence). CDR3 length equals 14 residues. Trimming cost V 4 bases and J 3 bases, with 12 bases left between them. Here the CDR3 DNA reads TGTGCCAGCAGTTCAGGGGAGTCTCACTATGGCTACACCTTC. As protein: CASSSGESHYGYTF.

This clone was seen at least ten times. This rearrangement joins TRBV3-1 (or the pseudogene TRBV3-2) to TRBJ2-3, with 11 bases fitting TRBD2. The ends lost 5 bases at V and 2 bases at J; junction bases unmatched: 6. Germline V lookup: CDR1 LGHDT, CDR2 YNNKEL (reference sequence). The CDR3 consists of 16 residues. The CDR3 protein is CASSKTSGEDTDTQYF. CDR3 coding DNA: TGTGCCAGCAGCAAGACTAGCGGGGAGGACACAGATACGCAGTATTTT.